The rows below give T cell receptor beta chains drawn from one sample of a study of cytomegalovirus exposure and HLA in healthy donors. Only in-frame clones appear in the TCRdb table, and some are missing; sequencing was by immunoSEQ multiplex PCR. The sample carries over 150,000 clones, about 63% recorded once. What was sequenced was PBMCs. The receptors were sampled from a woman aged 40 to 50 in good health and CMV-seropositive. Each CDR3 is given with its conserved first and last residue. D genes are given only for firm matches. A clone size is listed for some rows: how often the clone was seen (once, few, many), or a class if it is expanded.

TRBJ2-7 14 TRBV7-2 TRBD2 . TGTGCCAGCAGCCGCGGACTAGTGGCCTACGAGCAGTACTTC CASSRGLVAYEQYF
TRBJ1-1 16 TRBV5-1 . . TGCGCCAGCAGCTTCAGGCCCAGTCCCGAGGGCACTGAAGCTTTCTTT CASSFRPSPEGTEAFF
TRBJ2-2 16 TRBV5-8 . few TGTGCCAGCAGCTTGGGACAGGAATACCTCACCGGGGAGCTGTTTTTT CASSLGQEYLTGELFF
TRBJ2-7 16 TRBV7-9 . . TGTGCCAGCAGTATCTCAGGACTGTCCTTTTCAGGCGAGCAGTACTTC CASSISGLSFSGEQYF
TRBJ2-2 16 TRBV4-1 TRBD2 . TGCGCCAGCAGCCTATGGACTAGCGGGAACACCGGGGAGCTGTTTTTT CASSLWTSGNTGELFF
TRBJ1-1 12 TRBV21-1 . few TGTGCCAGCAGCACCTCCCGGTCGGAAGCTTTCTTT CASSTSRSEAFF
TRBJ2-7 15 TRBV5-1 TRBD1 . TGCGCCACCAAACTTTCACAGGGGGCGACCTACGAGCAGTACTTC CATKLSQGATYEQYF
TRBJ2-1 19 TRBV2 TRBD2 . TGTGCCAGCGCACGACCGACTAGCGGGGGAACTCCCTCCTACAATGAGCAGTTCTTC CASARPTSGGTPSYNEQFF
TRBJ2-7 15 TRBV7-2 TRBD2 . TGTGCCAGCAGCCCTCGGGGGGGGGTAACCTACGAGCAGTACTTC CASSPRGGVTYEQYF
TRBJ1-5 13 TRBV19 TRBD1 once TGTGCCAGTAGTTCAGACAGGGATCAGCCCCAGCATTTT CASSSDRDQPQHF
TRBJ2-5 15 TRBV7-3 TRBD2 few TGTGCCAGCAGCTTAAACGGGGGGGCCCAAGAGACCCAGTACTTC CASSLNGGAQETQYF
TRBJ2-7 18 TRBV7-9 TRBD1 . TGTGCCAGCAGGAGGGGGGACAGGGCGGGCCTACTCTCCTACGAGCAGTACTTC CASRRGDRAGLLSYEQYF
TRBJ2-3 18 TRBV27 . . TGTGCCAGCAGTTTATCGATTGTTTGGGGGGGCGCGGGAGATACGCAGTATTTT CASSLSIVWGGAGDTQYF
TRBJ1-1 16 TRBV4-2 TRBD1 . TGTGCCAGCAGCAAAGGACAGGGAGAGGATCTTACTGAAGCTTTCTTT CASSKGQGEDLTEAFF
TRBJ1-6 15 TRBV4-3 . few TGCGCCAGCAGCCAAGATGCAGGGAATAATTCACCCCTCCACTTT CASSQDAGNNSPLHF
TRBJ2-7 15 TRBV6-1 TRBD1 once TGTGCCAGCAGTGAGATGGGGACAGGGGTTTACGAGCAGTACTTC CASSEMGTGVYEQYF
TRBJ1-1 14 TRBV5-6 . . TGTGCCAGCAGCTTGGGGGGCTGGGACACTGAAGCTTTCTTT CASSLGGWDTEAFF